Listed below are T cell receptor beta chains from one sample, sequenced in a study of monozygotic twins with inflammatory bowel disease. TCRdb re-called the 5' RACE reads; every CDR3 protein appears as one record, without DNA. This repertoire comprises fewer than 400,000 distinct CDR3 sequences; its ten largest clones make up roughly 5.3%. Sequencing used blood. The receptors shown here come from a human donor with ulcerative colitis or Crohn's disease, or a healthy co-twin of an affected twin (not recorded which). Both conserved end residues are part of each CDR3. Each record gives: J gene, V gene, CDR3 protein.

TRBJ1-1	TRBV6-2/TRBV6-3	CASSKRDGFHEAFF
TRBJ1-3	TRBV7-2	CASSLDTGVGNTIYF
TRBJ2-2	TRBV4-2	CASSQVGTANTGELFF
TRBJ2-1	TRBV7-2	CASSLERGYNEQFF
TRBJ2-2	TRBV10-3	CAISESLAGSTGELFF
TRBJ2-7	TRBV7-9	CASSPGQGAVYEQYF
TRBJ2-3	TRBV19	CASSRPPSSPDTQYF
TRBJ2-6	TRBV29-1	CSVEFGQGGPGANVLTF
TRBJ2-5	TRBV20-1	CSARDKRLAGIPRETQYF
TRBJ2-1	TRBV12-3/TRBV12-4	CASSLLGIEQFF
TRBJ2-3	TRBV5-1	CASSSGSSDTQYF
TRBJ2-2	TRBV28	CASQRGGTGKLFF